This T cell receptor beta chain is drawn from a study of blood T cell repertoires in COVID-19. Germline assignment: CDR1 SGHKS and CDR2 YYEKEE (reference sequence). The CDR3 sequence is 15 residues long. V lost 4 bases and J lost 3; bases outside the gene matches: 3. The repertoire was sequenced with immunoSEQ multiplex PCR; TCRdb's copy has only in-frame clones and lacks some. The sample lists a few hundred thousand clones, nearly 90% occurring once. The source of this sequence is a woman aged 55-70 years with COVID-19, enrolled during active disease. Input material: peripheral blood. This rearrangement joins TRBV5-5 to TRBJ1-4; 10 nucleotides agree with TRBD1. The CDR3 protein is CASSVGQGSNEKLFF. As DNA, the CDR3 is TGTGCCAGCAGCGTGGGACAGGGGTCTAATGAAAAACTGTTTTTT. Full variable domain (outside the CDR3, taken from reference TRBV5-5 and TRBJ1-4): DAGVTQSPTHLIKTRGQQVTLRCSPISGHKSVSWYQQVLGQGPQFIFQYYEKEERGRGNFPDRFSARQFPNYSSELNVNALLLGDSALYLCASSVGQGSNEKLFFGSGTQLSVL.